This paragraph covers one T cell receptor (beta chain) sequence. These data are taken from a study of OX40 agonist ivuxolimab in advanced cancers. TCRdb's copy holds only in-frame clones and misses some; the assay was immunoSEQ multiplex PCR. The sample lists about 62,000 clones, around nine tenths occurring once. Germline V gene lookup returns CDR1 SGHNT and CDR2 YENEEA. The CDR3 runs to 15 residues. Between the trimmed V and J ends, which lost 5 bases and 8 bases, there was a span of 18 bases. Material: CD4+ or CD8+ T cells sorted from blood, obtained in a trial of the OX40 agonist ivuxolimab. V and J are TRBV11-3 and TRBJ1-4; D is possibly TRBD1 (6 bases). This clonotype originated in an adult with an advanced solid tumor such as melanoma, head and neck, liver or kidney cancer. The CDR3 bases are TGTGCCAGCAGCCCAGAGGGGACACGCTTGGAAAAACTGTTTTTT. Translation gives CASSPEGTRLEKLFF.